This entry lists 2 T cell receptor beta chains sequenced from one sample in a study of T cells in Graves' hyperthyroidism and ophthalmopathy. The TCR beta CDR3 regions underwent amplification using RNA transcripts as the source. TCR CDR3 regions were first amplified by RT-PCR with HTBI primers. TCRdb re-analysed the multiplex PCR reads in MiXCR, keeping a single row per CDR3 protein. The table includes a few hundred thousand distinct CDR3 sequences, approximately 15% detected once. What was sequenced was blood. Receptors originate from a woman aged 18-29 years with Graves' hyperthyroidism.

There are many counts of this clonotype. This rearrangement joins TRBV2 to TRBJ2-1, with no clear D. The germline V gene has CDR1 SNHLY and CDR2 FYNNEI. V was trimmed by 5 bases and J by 7 bases, leaving 12 bases between them. The CDR3 spans 13 residues. The CDR3 DNA is TGTGCCAGCAGTTTTACAGTGACTAATGAGCAGTTCTTC. Its protein product is CASSFTVTNEQFF.

This chain links TRBV13 with TRBJ2-5; D gene ambiguous. The CDR3 length is 15 residues. The V gene's germline CDR1 is PRHDT and CDR2 FYEKMQ (reference sequence). Trimming pared 5 bases from V and 2 bases from J, leaving 15 bases between. The CDR3 is CASSTSQIPQETQYF. CDR3 nucleotide sequence: TGTGCCAGCAGCACCTCCCAGATTCCTCAAGAGACCCAGTACTTC.